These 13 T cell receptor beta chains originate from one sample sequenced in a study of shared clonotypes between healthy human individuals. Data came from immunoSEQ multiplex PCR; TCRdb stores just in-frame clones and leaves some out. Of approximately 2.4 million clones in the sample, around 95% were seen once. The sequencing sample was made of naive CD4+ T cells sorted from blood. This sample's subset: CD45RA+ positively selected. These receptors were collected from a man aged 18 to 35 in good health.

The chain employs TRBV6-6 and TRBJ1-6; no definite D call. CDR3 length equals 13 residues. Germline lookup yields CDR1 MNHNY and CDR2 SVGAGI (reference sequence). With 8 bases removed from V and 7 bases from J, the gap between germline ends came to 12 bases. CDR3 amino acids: CASQVVGNSPLHF. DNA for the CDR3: TGTGCCAGCCAGGTAGTTGGAAATTCACCCCTCCACTTT.

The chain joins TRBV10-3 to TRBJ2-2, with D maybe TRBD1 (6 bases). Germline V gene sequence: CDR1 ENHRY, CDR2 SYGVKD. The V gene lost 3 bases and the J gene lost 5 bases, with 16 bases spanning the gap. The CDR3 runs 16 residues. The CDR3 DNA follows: TGTGCCATCAGTGATTTGGGGCAGGGGATTACCGGGGAGCTGTTTTTT. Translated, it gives CAISDLGQGITGELFF.

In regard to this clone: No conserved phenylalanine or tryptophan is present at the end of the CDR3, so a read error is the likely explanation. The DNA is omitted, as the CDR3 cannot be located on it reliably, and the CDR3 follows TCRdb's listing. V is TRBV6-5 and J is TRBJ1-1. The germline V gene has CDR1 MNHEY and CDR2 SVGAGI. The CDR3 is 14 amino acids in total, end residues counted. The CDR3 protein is CASSYSSSDLTTHL.

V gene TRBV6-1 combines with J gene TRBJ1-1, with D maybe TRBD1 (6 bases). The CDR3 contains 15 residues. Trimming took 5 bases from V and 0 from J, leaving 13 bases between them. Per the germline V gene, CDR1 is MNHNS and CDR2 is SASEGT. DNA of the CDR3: TGTGCCAGCAGTTTATTAGGACAGTTGAACACTGAAGCTTTCTTT. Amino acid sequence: CASSLLGQLNTEAFF.

The chain's CDR3 is CSVVSRGVETQYF. For the CDR3, the DNA is TGCAGCGTTGTATCCCGGGGGGTGGAGACCCAGTACTTC. The V and J genes are TRBV29-1 and TRBJ2-5, with TRBD2 matching 7 bases. This CDR3 has 13 amino acids. Germline-derived CDR1 and CDR2 are SQVTM and ANQGSEA. Germline trimming cut 4 bases from V and 5 bases from J; bases unmatched to any gene: 7.

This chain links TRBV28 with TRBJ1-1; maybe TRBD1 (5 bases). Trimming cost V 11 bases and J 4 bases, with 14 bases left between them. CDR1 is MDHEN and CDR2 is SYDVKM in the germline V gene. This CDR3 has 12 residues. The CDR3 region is CAGGKGITEAFF. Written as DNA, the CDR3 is TGTGCCGGGGGGAAGGGCATCACTGAAGCTTTCTTT.

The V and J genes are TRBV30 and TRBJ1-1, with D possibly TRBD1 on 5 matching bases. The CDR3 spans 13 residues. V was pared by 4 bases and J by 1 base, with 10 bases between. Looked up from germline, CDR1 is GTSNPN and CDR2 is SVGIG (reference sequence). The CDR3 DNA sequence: TGTGCCTGGACACCTCAGGGGAACACTGAAGCTTTCTTT. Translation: CAWTPQGNTEAFF.

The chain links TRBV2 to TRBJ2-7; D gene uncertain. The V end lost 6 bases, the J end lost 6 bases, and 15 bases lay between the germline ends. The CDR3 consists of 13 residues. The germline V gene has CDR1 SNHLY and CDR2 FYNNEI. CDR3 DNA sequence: TGTGCCAGCAGCGTAAGGACCTCGGCCGAGCAGTACTTC. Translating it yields CASSVRTSAEQYF.

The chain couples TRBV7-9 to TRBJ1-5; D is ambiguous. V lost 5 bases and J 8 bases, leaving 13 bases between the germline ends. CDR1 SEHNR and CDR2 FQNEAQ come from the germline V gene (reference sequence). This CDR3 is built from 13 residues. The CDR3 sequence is CASSRASWEPQHF. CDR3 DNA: TGTGCCAGCAGCCGGGCCTCGTGGGAGCCCCAGCATTTT. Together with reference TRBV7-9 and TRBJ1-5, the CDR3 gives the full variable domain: DTGVSQNPRHKITKRGQNVTFRCDPISEHNRLYWYRQTLGQGPEFLTYFQNEAQLEKSRLLSDRFSAERPKGSFSTLEIQRTEQGDSAMYLCASSRASWEPQHFGDGTRLSIL.

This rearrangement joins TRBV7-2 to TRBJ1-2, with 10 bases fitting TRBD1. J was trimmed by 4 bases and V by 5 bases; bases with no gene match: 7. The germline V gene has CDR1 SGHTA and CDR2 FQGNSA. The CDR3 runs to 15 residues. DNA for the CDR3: TGTGCCAGCAGCCCGACGACAGGGGGCGGCTATGGCTACACCTTC. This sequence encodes CASSPTTGGGYGYTF.

CDR3: CASSGDRWTYEQYF. Here the CDR3 DNA reads TGTGCCAGCAGTGGGGACAGGTGGACGTACGAGCAGTACTTC. The chain employs TRBV2 and TRBJ2-7; TRBD1 matches 8 bases. The CDR3 runs 14 residues. The J segment lost 4 bases and the V segment lost 4 bases, leaving 6 bases of the junction unmatched. Germline lookup yields CDR1 SNHLY and CDR2 FYNNEI. Variable domain in full (rest from reference TRBV2 and TRBJ2-7): EPEVTQTPSHQVTQMGQEVILRCVPISNHLYFYWYRQILGQKVEFLVSFYNNEISEKSEIFDDQFSVERPDGSNFTLKIRSTKLEDSAMYFCASSGDRWTYEQYFGPGTRLTVT.

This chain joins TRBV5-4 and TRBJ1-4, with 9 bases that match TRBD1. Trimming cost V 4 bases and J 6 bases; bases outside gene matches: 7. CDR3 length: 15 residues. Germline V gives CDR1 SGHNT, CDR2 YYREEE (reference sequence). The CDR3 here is CASSTGQGNYEKLFF. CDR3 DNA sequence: TGTGCCAGCAGCACCGGACAGGGGAATTATGAAAAACTGTTTTTT.

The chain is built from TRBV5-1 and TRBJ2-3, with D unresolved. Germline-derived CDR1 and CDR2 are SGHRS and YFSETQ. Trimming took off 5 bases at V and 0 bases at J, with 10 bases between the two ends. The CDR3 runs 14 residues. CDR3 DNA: TGCGCCAGCAGTTATAGACGGAGCACAGATACGCAGTATTTT. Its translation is CASSYRRSTDTQYF.